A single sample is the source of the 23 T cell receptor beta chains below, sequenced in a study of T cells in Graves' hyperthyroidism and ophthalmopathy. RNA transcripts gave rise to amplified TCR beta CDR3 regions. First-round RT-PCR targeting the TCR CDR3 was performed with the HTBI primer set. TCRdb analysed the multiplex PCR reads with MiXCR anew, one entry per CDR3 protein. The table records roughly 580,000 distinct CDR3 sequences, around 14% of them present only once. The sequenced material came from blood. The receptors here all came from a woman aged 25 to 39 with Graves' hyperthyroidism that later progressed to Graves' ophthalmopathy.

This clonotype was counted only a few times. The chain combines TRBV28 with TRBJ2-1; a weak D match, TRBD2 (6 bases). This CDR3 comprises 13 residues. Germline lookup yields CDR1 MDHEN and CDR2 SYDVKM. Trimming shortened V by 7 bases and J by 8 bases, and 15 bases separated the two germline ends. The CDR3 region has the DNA TGTGCCAGCACTAGGGCGGAGGGCTATGAGCAGTTCTTC. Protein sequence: CASTRAEGYEQFF. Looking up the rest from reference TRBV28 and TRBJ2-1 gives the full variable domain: DVKVTQSSRYLVKRTGEKVFLECVQDMDHENMFWYRQDPGLGLRLIYFSYDVKMKEKGDIPEGYSVSREKKERFSLILESASTNQTSMYLCASTRAEGYEQFFGPGTRLTVL.

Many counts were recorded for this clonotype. CDR3 sequence (DNA): TGCAGTGCCACGACAGGGGGCAGGTACAATGAGCAGTTCTTC. Translated, it gives CSATTGGRYNEQFF. The chain carries TRBV20-1 and TRBJ2-1; 10 bases align to TRBD1. J lost 4 bases, V lost 6 bases, and 6 bases had no gene match. CDR1 is DFQATT and CDR2 is SNEGSKA in the germline V gene (reference sequence). The CDR3 has 14 residues.

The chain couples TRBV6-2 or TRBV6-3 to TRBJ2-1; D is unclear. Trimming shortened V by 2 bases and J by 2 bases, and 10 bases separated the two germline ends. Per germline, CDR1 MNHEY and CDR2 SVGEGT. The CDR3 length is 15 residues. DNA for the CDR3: TGTGCCAGCAGTTACCTGGCGGAGACCTACAATGAGCAGTTCTTC. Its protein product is CASSYLAETYNEQFF.

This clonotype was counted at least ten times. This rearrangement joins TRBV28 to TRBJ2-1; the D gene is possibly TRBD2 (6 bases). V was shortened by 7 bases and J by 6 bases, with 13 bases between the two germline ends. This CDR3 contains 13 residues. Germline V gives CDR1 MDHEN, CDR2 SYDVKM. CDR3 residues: CASTRTISNEQFF. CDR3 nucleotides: TGTGCCAGCACCAGGACTATCAGCAATGAGCAGTTCTTC.

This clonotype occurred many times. Here the CDR3 reads CASSWRVSTDTQYF. In DNA, the CDR3 is TGCGCCAGCAGCTGGAGGGTTAGCACAGATACGCAGTATTTT. J is TRBJ2-3 and V is TRBV5-1; tentatively, D is TRBD2 (6 bases). There are 14 residues in the CDR3. Per germline, CDR1 SGHRS and CDR2 YFSETQ. V shed 3 bases and J shed 0 bases, with 8 bases lying between them.

This chain's CDR3 is CASSLGQGAVGNTIYF. The CDR3 DNA sequence: TGTGCCAGCAGCTTAGGACAGGGGGCGGTTGGAAACACCATATATTTT. The chain joins TRBV7-2 to TRBJ1-3; TRBD1 aligns across 10 bases. CDR1 and CDR2 (germline): SGHTA, FQGNSA. The CDR3 totals 16 residues. The V gene end was trimmed by 1 base and the J gene end by 3 bases; junction bases not matched to a gene: 3.

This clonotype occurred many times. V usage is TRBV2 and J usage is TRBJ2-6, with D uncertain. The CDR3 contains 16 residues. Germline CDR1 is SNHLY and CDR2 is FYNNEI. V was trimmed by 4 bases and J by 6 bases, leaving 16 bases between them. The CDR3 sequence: CASSGRAGIEANVLTF. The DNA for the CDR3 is TGTGCCAGCAGTGGACGGGCTGGGATTGAGGCCAACGTCCTGACTTTC.

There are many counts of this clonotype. CDR3 bases: TGTGCCACCCCTGGCGGGACAGAAATTTACAATGAGCAGTTCTTC. Residues: CATPGGTEIYNEQFF. J is TRBJ2-1 and V is TRBV6-1; TRBD1 is a possible D gene (7 bases). The CDR3 contains 15 residues. CDR1 and CDR2 from the germline V gene are MNHNS and SASEGT. V was clipped by 10 bases and J by 4 bases, with 20 bases between them.

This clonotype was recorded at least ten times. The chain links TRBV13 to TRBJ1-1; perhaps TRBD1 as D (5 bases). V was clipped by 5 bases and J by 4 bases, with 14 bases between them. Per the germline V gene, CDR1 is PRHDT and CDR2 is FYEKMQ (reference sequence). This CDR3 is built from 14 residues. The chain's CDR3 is CASSGLSGTTEAFF. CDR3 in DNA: TGTGCCAGCAGCGGCTTGAGCGGGACCACTGAAGCTTTCTTT.

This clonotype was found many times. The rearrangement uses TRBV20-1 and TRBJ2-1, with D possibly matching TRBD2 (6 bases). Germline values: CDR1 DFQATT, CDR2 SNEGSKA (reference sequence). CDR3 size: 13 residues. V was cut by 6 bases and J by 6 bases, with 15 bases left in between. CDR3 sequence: CSAPSMGGNEQFF. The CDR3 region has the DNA TGCAGTGCGCCCTCGATGGGGGGCAATGAGCAGTTCTTC.

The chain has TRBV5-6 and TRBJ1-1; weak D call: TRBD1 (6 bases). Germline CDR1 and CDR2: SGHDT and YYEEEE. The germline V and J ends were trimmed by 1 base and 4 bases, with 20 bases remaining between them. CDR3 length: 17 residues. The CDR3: CASSLIQGRGGFTEAFF. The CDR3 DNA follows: TGTGCCAGCAGCTTGATTCAGGGGCGCGGAGGGTTCACTGAAGCTTTCTTT.

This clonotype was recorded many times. CDR3 in DNA: TGTGCCAGCAGCTTAACCCCTCTTCTGGCGGGAGAGGGAGAGACCCAGTACTTC. Translated: CASSLTPLLAGEGETQYF. The V and J genes are TRBV7-3 and TRBJ2-5, with TRBD2 identical over 7 bases. This CDR3 region has 18 residues. Germline V lookup: CDR1 SGHTA, CDR2 FQGTGA. With 0 bases clipped from V and 4 bases from J, the junction kept 14 bases outside the gene matches.

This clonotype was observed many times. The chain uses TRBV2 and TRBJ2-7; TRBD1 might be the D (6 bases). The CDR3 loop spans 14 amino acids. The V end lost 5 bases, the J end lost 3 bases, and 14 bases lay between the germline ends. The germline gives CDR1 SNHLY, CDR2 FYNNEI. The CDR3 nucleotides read TGTGCCAGCAGTCAGGGGATAAGCAGCTACGAGCAGTACTTC. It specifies CASSQGISSYEQYF.

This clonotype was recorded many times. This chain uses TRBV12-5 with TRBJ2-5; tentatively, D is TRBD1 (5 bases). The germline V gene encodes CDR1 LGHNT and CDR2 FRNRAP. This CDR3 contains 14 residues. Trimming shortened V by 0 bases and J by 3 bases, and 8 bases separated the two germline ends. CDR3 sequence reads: CASGLVGAEETQYF. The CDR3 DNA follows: TGTGCTAGTGGTTTGGTAGGGGCGGAAGAGACCCAGTACTTC.

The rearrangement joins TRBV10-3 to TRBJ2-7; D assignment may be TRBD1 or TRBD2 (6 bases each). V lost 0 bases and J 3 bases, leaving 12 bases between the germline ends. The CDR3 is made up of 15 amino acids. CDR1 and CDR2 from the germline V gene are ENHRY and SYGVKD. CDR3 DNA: TGTGCCATCAGTGAGTCGGGGGGCAGGGTCTACGAGCAGTACTTC. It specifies CAISESGGRVYEQYF.

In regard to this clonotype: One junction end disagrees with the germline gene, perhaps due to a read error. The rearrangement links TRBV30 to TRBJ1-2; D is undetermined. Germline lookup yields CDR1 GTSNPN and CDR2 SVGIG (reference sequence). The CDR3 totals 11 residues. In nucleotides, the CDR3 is TGTGCCCGGAGTGCCATATATGGCTACACCTTC. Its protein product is CARSAIYGYTF. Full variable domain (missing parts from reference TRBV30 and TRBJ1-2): SQTIHQWPATLVQPVGSPLSLECTVEGTSNPNLYWYRQAAGRGLQLLFYSVGIGQISSEVPQNLSASRPQDRQFILSSKKLLLSDSGFYLCARSAIYGYTFGSGTRLTVV.

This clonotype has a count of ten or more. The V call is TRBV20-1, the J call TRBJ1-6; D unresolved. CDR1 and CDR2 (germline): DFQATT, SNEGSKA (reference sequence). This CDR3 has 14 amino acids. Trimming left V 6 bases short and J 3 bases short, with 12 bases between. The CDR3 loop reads CSASHGDYNSPLHF. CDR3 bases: TGCAGTGCCAGTCATGGCGACTATAATTCACCCCTCCACTTT.

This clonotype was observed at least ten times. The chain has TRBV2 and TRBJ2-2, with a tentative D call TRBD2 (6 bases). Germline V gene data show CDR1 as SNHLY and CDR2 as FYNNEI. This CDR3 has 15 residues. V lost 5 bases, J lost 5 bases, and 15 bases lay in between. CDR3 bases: TGTGCCAGCAGTCCTTCGGCGGGGCGTACCGGGGAGCTGTTTTTT. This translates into CASSPSAGRTGELFF.

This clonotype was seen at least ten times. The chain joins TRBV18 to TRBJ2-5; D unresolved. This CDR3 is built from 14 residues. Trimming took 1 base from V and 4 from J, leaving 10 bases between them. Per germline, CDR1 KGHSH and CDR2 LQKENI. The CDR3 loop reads CASSPQGTRETQYF. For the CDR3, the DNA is TGTGCCAGCTCACCACAGGGAACCCGAGAGACCCAGTACTTC.

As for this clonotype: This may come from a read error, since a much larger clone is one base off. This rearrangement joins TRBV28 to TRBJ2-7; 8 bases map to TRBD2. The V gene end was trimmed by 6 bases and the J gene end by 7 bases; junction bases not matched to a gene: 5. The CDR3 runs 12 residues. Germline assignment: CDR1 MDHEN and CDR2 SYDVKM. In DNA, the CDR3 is TGTGCCAGCAGCCCGACTAGCGAAGAGCAGTACTTC. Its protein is CASSPTSEEQYF.

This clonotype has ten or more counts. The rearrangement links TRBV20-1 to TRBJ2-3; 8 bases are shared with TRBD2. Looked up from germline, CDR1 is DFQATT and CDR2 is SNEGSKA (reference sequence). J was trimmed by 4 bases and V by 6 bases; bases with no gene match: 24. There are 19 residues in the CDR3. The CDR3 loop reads CSARRDAFGAGVNADTQYF. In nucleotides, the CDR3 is TGCAGTGCCAGGAGGGACGCGTTTGGAGCGGGAGTAAACGCAGATACGCAGTATTTT.

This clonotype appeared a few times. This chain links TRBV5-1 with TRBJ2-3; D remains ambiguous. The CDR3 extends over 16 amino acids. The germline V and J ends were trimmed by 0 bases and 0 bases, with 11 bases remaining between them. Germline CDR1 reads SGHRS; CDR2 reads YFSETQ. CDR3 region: CASSLEGLPSTDTQYF. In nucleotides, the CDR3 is TGCGCCAGCAGCTTGGAAGGGCTGCCAAGCACAGATACGCAGTATTTT. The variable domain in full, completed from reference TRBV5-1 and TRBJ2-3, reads KAGVTQTPRYLIKTRGQQVTLSCSPISGHRSVSWYQQTPGQGLQFLFEYFSETQRNKGNFPGRFSGRQFSNSRSEMNVSTLELGDSALYLCASSLEGLPSTDTQYFGPGTRLTVL.

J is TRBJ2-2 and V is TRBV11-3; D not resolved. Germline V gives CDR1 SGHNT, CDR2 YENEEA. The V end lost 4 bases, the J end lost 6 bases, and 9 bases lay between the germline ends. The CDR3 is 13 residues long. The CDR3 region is CASSYSEAGELFF. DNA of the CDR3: TGTGCCAGCAGCTATAGTGAGGCCGGGGAGCTGTTTTTT.